Sequencing of this T cell receptor beta chain was carried out in a study of blood T cell repertoires in COVID-19. The overall study: The United States, Italy and Spain provided the acute and convalescent COVID-19 samples. Sources were T cells, B-cell-depleted T cells, or PBMCs; the material itself was cDNA or gDNA.

Per germline, CDR1 GTSNPN and CDR2 SVGIG (reference sequence). The V and J ends lost 3 bases and 2 bases, in that order; junction bases with no gene match: 3. This CDR3 contains 13 residues. Across about 22 US areas, participants ranged in age from roughly 18 to 89 years. In assigning cohorts, the study relied on participant-reported clinical history. Clones were sequenced by immunoSEQ multiplex PCR, and TCRdb holds only the in-frame ones, with some missing. The sample holds some 340,000 clones, roughly 90% seen once. The chain uses TRBV30 and TRBJ1-2; TRBD1 matches 7 bases. The sample taken for sequencing was PBMCs or T cells enriched from blood (not recorded which). This TCR was recovered from a woman aged 25 to 39 who had been exposed to COVID-19. The CDR3 DNA is TGTGCCTGGAGACAGGGGCAAAACTATGGCTACACCTTC. Protein sequence: CAWRQGQNYGYTF.